This T cell receptor (beta chain) was observed in a study of Ad26.COV2.S vaccination and SARS-CoV-2 variants. Produced via immunoSEQ multiplex PCR; TCRdb's table is partial and in-frame only. The table lists roughly 500,000 clones, 89% of them singletons. Treatment in this sample: about 20 received Ad26.COV2.S at low or high dose, single or two shots; roughly 5 received placebo; per-sample allocation not given. Day 63 following the first vaccine or placebo injection was when the samples were taken. Whole-study results and caveats: Quantification of TCR breadth and depth may have yielded underestimates of total T cell responses. Higher spike-specific TCR breadth was found in vaccine recipients than in placebo recipients.

Regarding this clone: Antigen specificity is unknown.

Per the germline V gene, CDR1 is SGHKS and CDR2 is YYEKEE (reference sequence). The CDR3 covers 14 residues. Trimming cost V 0 bases and J 9 bases, with 13 bases left between them. The V and J genes are TRBV5-5 and TRBJ2-4; D is unresolved. The source is a person aged 18 to 59 who received the Ad26.COV2.S COVID-19 vaccine or a placebo. Here the sequenced sample was peripheral blood, taken in a trial of Ad26.COV2.S vaccine versus placebo. CDR3 amino acids: CASSLVVGLLIQYF. Here the CDR3 DNA reads TGTGCCAGCAGCTTGGTCGTAGGGTTGCTCATTCAGTACTTC.